This section outlines one T cell receptor beta chain sequence together with its context. The germline V gene encodes CDR1 MGHRA and CDR2 YSYEKL. CDR3 length: 17 amino acids. Losses at the gene ends were 7 bases for V and 4 bases for J; bases not matched to a gene: 10. This entry is derived from a study of blood T cell repertoires in COVID-19. About the research overall: Samples taken during acute and convalescent COVID-19 were collected in the United States, Italy and Spain. The cDNA or gDNA used as material had been derived from T cells, B-cell-depleted T cells, or PBMCs.

Authors' methods: The assay estimated nucleated cells by amplifying reference gene primers. Only in-frame clones appear in the TCRdb table, and some are missing; sequencing was by immunoSEQ multiplex PCR. V, J and clone size were drawn from that table, and D and trimming were deduced from the DNA. The sample carries about 75,000 clones, around 80% recorded once. The source material was peripheral blood. The V and J genes are TRBV4-1 and TRBJ2-2; 12 bases match TRBD2. This clonotype was obtained from a woman aged 45-65 years with acute or convalescent COVID-19. The DNA of the CDR3 is TGCGCCAGCACCCCAACTAGCGGGAGGCCCGGCACCGGGGAGCTGTTTTTT. Translation: CASTPTSGRPGTGELFF.